Sequencing of this T cell receptor (beta chain) was carried out in a study of control samples from healthy donors and cancer patients. From germline, CDR1 is SGHTS and CDR2 YDEGEE. This CDR3 region has 16 residues. The ends were cut back, 0 bases at V and 5 bases at J, with 14 bases in the middle. Repertoires were generated with immunoSEQ multiplex PCR, while TCRdb's copy carries only in-frame clones and drops some. This sample has tens of thousands of clones; approximately 85% occur once, and the top ten carry 3.8%. The chain uses TRBV5-8 and TRBJ1-4; no firm D call. The source of this sequence is a man in his fifties in good health. The sample taken for sequencing was blood. The CDR3 spells CASSLGLAVGNEKLFF. Written as DNA, the CDR3 is TGTGCCAGCAGCTTGGGTTTGGCAGTTGGAAATGAAAAACTGTTTTTT. The whole variable domain, remainder taken from reference TRBV5-8 and TRBJ1-4, is EAGVTQSPTHLIKTRGQQATLRCSPISGHTSVYWYQQALGLGLQFLLWYDEGEERNRGNFPPRFSGRQFPNYSSELNVNALELEDSALYLCASSLGLAVGNEKLFFGSGTQLSVL.